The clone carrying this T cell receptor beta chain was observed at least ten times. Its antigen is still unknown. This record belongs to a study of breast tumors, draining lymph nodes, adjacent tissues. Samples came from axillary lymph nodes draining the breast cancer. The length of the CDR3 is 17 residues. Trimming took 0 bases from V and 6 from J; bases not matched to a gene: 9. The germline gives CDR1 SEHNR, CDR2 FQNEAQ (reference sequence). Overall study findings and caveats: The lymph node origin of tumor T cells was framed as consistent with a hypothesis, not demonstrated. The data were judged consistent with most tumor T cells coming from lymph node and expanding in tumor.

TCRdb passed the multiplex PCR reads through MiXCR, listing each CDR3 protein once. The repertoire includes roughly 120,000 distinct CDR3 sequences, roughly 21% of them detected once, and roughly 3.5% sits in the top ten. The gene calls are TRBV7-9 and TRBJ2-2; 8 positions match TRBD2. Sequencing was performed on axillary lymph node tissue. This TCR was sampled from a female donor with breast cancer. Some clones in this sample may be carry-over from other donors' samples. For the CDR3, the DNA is TGTGCCAGCAGCTTAGCGAGTAGCGGGAAGATGGCCGGGGAGCTGTTTTTT. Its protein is CASSLASSGKMAGELFF.